The present T cell receptor (beta chain) was sequenced within a study of vaccination effects on CD4 cells after COVID-19. Generated by immunoSEQ multiplex PCR, the TCRdb table keeps only in-frame clones and is missing some. The top ten clones hold 4% to 4.5% of a sample with around 40,000 clones, approximately 67% of them seen once. This CDR3 spans 13 amino acids. Germline CDR1 SGHTA, CDR2 FQGNSA. Trimming removed 6 bases at V and 1 base at J, with 6 bases between. Comments on this clone: Its antigen is currently unknown.

Culturing for more than eight days preceded CD4+ T cell isolation. This sample comprised CD4+ T cells from PBMCs cultured without peptide, obtained before COVID-19 vaccination. The gene calls are TRBV7-2 and TRBJ2-2; D might be TRBD1 (5 bases). The TCR comes from a human donor who received a COVID-19 vaccine. The CDR3 DNA is TGTGCCAGCAGGCAGGGGAACACCGGGGAGCTGTTTTTT. It codes for CASRQGNTGELFF.